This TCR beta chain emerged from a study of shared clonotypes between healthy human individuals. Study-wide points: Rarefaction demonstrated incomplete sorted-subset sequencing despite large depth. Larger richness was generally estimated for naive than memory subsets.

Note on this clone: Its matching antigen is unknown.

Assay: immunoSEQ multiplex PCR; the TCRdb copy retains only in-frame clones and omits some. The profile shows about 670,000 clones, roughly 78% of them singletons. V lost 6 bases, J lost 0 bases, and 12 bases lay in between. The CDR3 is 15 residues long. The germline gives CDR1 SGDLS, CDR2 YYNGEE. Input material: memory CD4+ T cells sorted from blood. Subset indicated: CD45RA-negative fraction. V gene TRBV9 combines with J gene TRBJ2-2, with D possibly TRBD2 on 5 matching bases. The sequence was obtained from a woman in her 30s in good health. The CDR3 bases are TGTGCCAGCAATCCAGGCGGGTCGAACACCGGGGAGCTGTTTTTT. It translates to CASNPGGSNTGELFF.